This TCR beta chain derives from a study of T cell repertoires in cytomegalovirus infection (dated by TCRdb to about 2019). With respect to the entire study: Donor HLA type was relevant to the analysis, because carriage of CMV infection together with the matching HLA type was indicated by public TCR beta signatures.

V and J lose 1 base and 3 bases, and a span of 16 bases separates them. Via the germline V gene, CDR1 is SGHVS and CDR2 FQNEAQ. Including the terminal cysteine and phenylalanine, the CDR3 comprises 17 residues. The only DNA kept is the CDR3, 51 bases in frame from the first base. The instrument given in TCRdb is Illumina HiSeq 1500. In TCRdb, the public reads were trimmed at Q25 with fastp and aligned with MiXCR, with productive beta chains retained. Every distinct CDR3 protein forms one entry, paired with its most common genes and DNA. This sample holds roughly 600,000 distinct CDR3 sequences; around 24% were observed only once. The ten most abundant clones make up around 8% of the sample. Overall study outcomes, separate from this receptor: The ex vivo response was dominated by HLA-C-restricted CMV-specific TCR beta clonotypes, which also provided the single most frequent clonotype in two of eight donors. Carriers of CMV infection plus the relevant HLA type were discriminated by the cumulative frequency of public TCR beta family members in the study cohort and in an independent roughly 400-donor cohort.

This clonotype has more than one count but fewer than ten. It has no known antigen specificity. No base-level quality is on record; no much larger clone is a single base apart. The chain is encoded by TRBV7-8 joined to TRBJ1-5; the D gene is perhaps TRBD1, from 5 matching bases. Sequencing used CD8+ T cells from PBMCs. The sequence came from a human donor in good health (CMV status not recorded). Some clones in this sample may be carry-over from other donors' samples. The CDR3: CASSLDSGDRINQPQHF. The DNA sequence is as follows: TGTGCCAGCAGCTTAGATTCCGGGGACCGAATCAATCAGCCCCAGCATTTT.